A selection of T cell receptor beta chains follows, all from one sample in a study of regulatory T cells in long-lasting Graves disease. TCRdb analysed the multiplex PCR reads with MiXCR anew, one entry per CDR3 protein. The data contain roughly 500,000 distinct CDR3 sequences, about 13% of them singletons. The same sample was also used in a study of T cells in Graves' hyperthyroidism and ophthalmopathy.

Sequencing used peripheral blood mononuclear cells (PBMCs), obtained at new diagnosis, from a patient treated with antithyroid drugs. These receptors were collected from a man aged 25-40 years with Graves disease. CDR3s include the opening cysteine and the closing phenylalanine or tryptophan. Each record gives: clone size, V gene, D gene, J gene, CDR3 DNA, CDR3 protein. A D gene is named only where the DNA matches it firmly. Only part of the rows carry a size: once, few, many, or a class if the clone is expanded.

NA	TRBV30	NA	TRBJ1-5	TGTGCCTGGAGTGGGGGGGGGCTACAGCCCCAGCATTTT	CAWSGGGLQPQHF
many	TRBV7-9	NA	TRBJ2-7	TGTGCCAGCACCCTGGGGGAGCCCTACGAGCAGTACTTC	CASTLGEPYEQYF
NA	TRBV12-3/TRBV12-4	TRBD1	TRBJ2-5	TGTGTCAGCAGTCCAATAGACAGGGGGCGTCCCCAAGAGACCCAGTACTTC	CVSSPIDRGRPQETQYF
few	TRBV5-1	NA	TRBJ2-2	TGCGCCACCTCCCCAGCCCCAGCGAACACCGGGGAGCTGTTTTTT	CATSPAPANTGELFF
NA	TRBV3-1	TRBD2	TRBJ2-1	TGTGCCAGCAGCCAAGTAGGCGGGAGAATTTACAATGAGCAGTTCTTC	CASSQVGGRIYNEQFF
NA	TRBV5-1	NA	TRBJ2-6	TGCGCCAGCAGTTGGTCGGGACCCGGGGCCAACGTTCTGACTTTC	CASSWSGPGANVLTF
NA	TRBV27	TRBD2	TRBJ2-1	TGTGCCAGCACTCGGATCTTAGCGGGGCCGAACAATGAGCAGTTCTTC	CASTRILAGPNNEQFF
many	TRBV10-3	NA	TRBJ1-1	TGTGCCATCAGTGACCCCGTGGGGGGCCATAAAACCCGATTCTTT	CAISDPVGGHKTRFF
NA	TRBV7-9	NA	TRBJ2-4	TGTGCCAGCATGCATGGACAGCTTCCCTTAGCCAAAAACATTCAGTACTTC	CASMHGQLPLAKNIQYF
NA	TRBV6-2/TRBV6-3	NA	TRBJ1-2	TGTGCCAGCAGTCAGCAGGGCATCAGTGGCTACACCTTC	CASSQQGISGYTF
few	TRBV7-9	NA	TRBJ2-1	TGTGCCAGCAGCGCAGACCTAAGTCATGAGCAGTTCTTC	CASSADLSHEQFF
many	TRBV5-1	TRBD2	TRBJ2-5	TGCGCCAGCAGCACTAGCGGGGATCAAGAGACCCAGTACTTC	CASSTSGDQETQYF
NA	TRBV5-1	TRBD2	TRBJ2-2	TGCGCCAGCAGCTTAGGCGGGAGTCGGACCGGGGAGCTGTTTTTT	CASSLGGSRTGELFF
few	TRBV6-2/TRBV6-3	TRBD1	TRBJ2-4	TGTGCCAGCAGACCTTTTTCACAGGGGCTAGCCAAAAACATTCAGTACTTC	CASRPFSQGLAKNIQYF
many	TRBV20-1	NA	TRBJ2-5	TGCAGCACCCCCATAGGAGGGAGCTGGAGAGAGACCCAGTACTTC	CSTPIGGSWRETQYF